The clone carrying this T cell receptor (beta chain) was counted a single time. What it recognizes is unknown. Germline assignment: CDR1 SGHDT and CDR2 YYEEEE. The CDR3 spans 15 residues. V lost 6 bases, J lost 1 base, and 16 bases lay in between. The study ran its PCR with 60 Vbeta and 13 Jbeta primers. TCRdb keeps only in-frame clones here, not all; method: immunoSEQ multiplex PCR. Of about 100,000 clones listed, about 76% are singletons. This entry is derived from a study of cytomegalovirus exposure and HLA in healthy donors. Findings and caveats of the study: Across donors, most TCRs were seen rarely, yet some public ones were widespread.

The chain carries TRBV5-6 and TRBJ1-1, with a weak D call TRBD1 (5 bases). Sample: PBMCs. This clonotype was sampled from a woman aged 70-85 years in good health and CMV-seropositive. The CDR3 protein is CASTAGGRGNTEAFF. CDR3 DNA: TGTGCCAGCACCGCCGGGGGGAGAGGGAACACTGAAGCTTTCTTT.